This T cell receptor beta chain was identified in a study of blood T cells in healthy people across ages. In the study overall: Using template switching, researchers captured about one barcoded beta molecule for each two T cells. Study conclusions and caveats: Any changes in expanded clonotypes were possibly confounded, as donor CMV status remained unknown. Among long-lived donors, naive CD4+ cells were more numerous and diversity higher than in aged donors.

Primed by a sample-barcoded 5' primer and a J-beta primer mix, a second PCR proceeded for about 7 to 12 cycles. TCRdb used MiXCR to reprocess the 5' RACE reads, holding one entry per CDR3 protein. The sample includes about 640,000 distinct CDR3 sequences, about 54% seen only once; the top ten take 35% to 40%. Healthy Caucasians from Russia aged about 6 to 100 served as donors. The CDR3 sequence is 15 residues long. Germline V gene data show CDR1 as SGDLS and CDR2 as YYNGEE. With V trimmed by 8 bases and J by 7 bases, 10 bases remained unmatched. In the case of this clonotype: The antigen is undetermined.

The receptor comes from a man aged 55 to 70 in good health. The sequenced sample consisted of blood. The chain recombines TRBV9 with TRBJ2-1; the match to TRBD2 covers 12 bases. CDR3: CASSPSGGAENEQFF. The CDR3 bases are TGTGCCAGTAGCCCTAGCGGGGGGGCCGAAAATGAGCAGTTCTTC.